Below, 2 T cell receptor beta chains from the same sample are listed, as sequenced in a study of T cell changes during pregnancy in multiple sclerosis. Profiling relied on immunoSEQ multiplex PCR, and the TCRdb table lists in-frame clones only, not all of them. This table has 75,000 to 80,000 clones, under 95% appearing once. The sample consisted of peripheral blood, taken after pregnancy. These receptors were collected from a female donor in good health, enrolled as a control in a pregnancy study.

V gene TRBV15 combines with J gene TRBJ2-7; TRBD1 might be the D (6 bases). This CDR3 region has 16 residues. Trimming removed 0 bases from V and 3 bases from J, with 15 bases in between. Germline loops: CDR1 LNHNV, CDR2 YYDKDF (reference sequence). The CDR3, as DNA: TGTGCCACCAGCAGAGATGTCTTGAGGGGACACTACGAGCAGTACTTC. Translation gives CATSRDVLRGHYEQYF.

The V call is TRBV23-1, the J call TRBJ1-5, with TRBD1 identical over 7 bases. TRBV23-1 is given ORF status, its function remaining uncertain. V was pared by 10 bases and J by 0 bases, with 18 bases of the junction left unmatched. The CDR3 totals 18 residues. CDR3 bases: TGCGCCATCGAGGACTCGGCAGGGGGGAGCTATAGCAATCAGCCCCAGCATTTT. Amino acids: CAIEDSAGGSYSNQPQHF.